Following are 30 T cell receptor beta chains from one sample sequenced in a study of T-cell reconstitution after alpha-beta-depleted transplantation in children. The library targeted TCRbeta and was prepared with unique molecular identifiers. From the PCR reads, TCRdb called clonotypes with MiXCR, one entry per CDR3 protein. The sample lists about 980,000 distinct CDR3 sequences, under 30% occurring once. The sample was PBMCs, mostly from graft donor cells, taken 360 days after TCRalphabeta/CD19-depleted stem cell transplant. The origin of the receptors is a boy under two years old who had a stem cell transplant for SCID, so the T cells may come from the graft donor.

The chain combines TRBV12-3 or TRBV12-4 with TRBJ1-6; no clear D. There are 11 residues in the CDR3. Trimming shortened V by 6 bases and J by 17 bases, and 14 bases separated the two germline ends. This CDR3 reads CASRAHMVIHF. CDR3 nucleotide sequence: TGTGCCAGCAGGGCCCATATGGTGATCCACTTT.

The table lists this clonotype with many counts. J is TRBJ2-5 and V is TRBV18; D is unclear. Germline CDR1 is KGHSH and CDR2 is LQKENI. The CDR3 contains 15 residues. V lost 1 base and J lost 0, with 9 bases in between. The CDR3 sequence: CASSPRLLNQETQYF. The CDR3 region has the DNA TGTGCCAGCTCACCACGTTTGCTCAACCAAGAGACCCAGTACTTC.

The genes are TRBV7-2 and TRBJ2-1; 13 bases align to TRBD2. In germline, CDR1 is SGHTA, CDR2 FQGNSA. The CDR3 covers 15 residues. J was trimmed by 14 bases and V by 5 bases; bases with no gene match: 12. The DNA for the CDR3 is TGTGCCAGCAGCCCCGACCGGGGACTAGCGGGGCCGGAGTTCTTC. This gives the protein CASSPDRGLAGPEFF.

This chain joins TRBV12-3 or TRBV12-4 and TRBJ2-2; unclear D gene. The length of the CDR3 is 12 residues. The ends were cut back, 8 bases at V and 7 bases at J, with 11 bases in the middle. CDR3 in amino acids: CASGLGVGELFF. The CDR3 nucleotides read TGTGCCAGCGGCCTAGGCGTCGGGGAGCTGTTTTTT.

The chain uses TRBV6-5 and TRBJ2-1; D unresolved. The CDR3 loop spans 11 amino acids. Germline-derived CDR1 and CDR2 are MNHEY and SVGAGI. V was pared by 8 bases and J by 13 bases, with 15 bases between. In DNA, the CDR3 is TGTGCCAGCCCCGTTAAAACAAGACAGTTCTTC. It specifies CASPVKTRQFF.

This clonotype was seen only a few times. This chain links TRBV27 with TRBJ2-4; no firm D call. The CDR3 consists of 15 residues. V was clipped by 0 bases and J by 1 base, with 7 bases between them. Germline loops: CDR1 MNHEY, CDR2 SMNVEV (reference sequence). CDR3 loop: CASSLSVGAKNIQYF. CDR3 nucleotide sequence: TGTGCCAGCAGTTTATCGGTAGGGGCCAAAAACATTCAGTACTTC.

The rearrangement joins TRBV4-1 to TRBJ2-7, with 11 nucleotides matching TRBD2. V lost 6 bases, J lost 1 base, and 8 bases stayed unmatched. From germline, CDR1 is MGHRA and CDR2 YSYEKL. There are 16 residues in the CDR3. The CDR3 protein is CASSRLAGGESYEQYF. DNA for the CDR3: TGCGCCAGCAGTCGGCTAGCGGGGGGCGAATCCTACGAGCAGTACTTC.

The V call is TRBV7-2, the J call TRBJ2-5, with D possibly being TRBD1 or TRBD2 (5 bases each). CDR3 length equals 16 residues. Germline V gives CDR1 SGHTA, CDR2 FQGNSA. Trimming shortened V by 1 base and J by 5 bases, and 17 bases separated the two germline ends. As DNA, the CDR3 is TGTGCCAGCAGCTTAGTCGAATGGGACCGCGGGGAGACCCAGTACTTC. This translates into CASSLVEWDRGETQYF.

The J gene is TRBJ2-3, the V gene TRBV3-1, with a possible D match to TRBD2 (5 bases). The V end was cut by 4 bases, the J end by 3 bases, with 11 bases between. This CDR3 has 14 residues. Germline CDR1 LGHDT, CDR2 YNNKEL (reference sequence). For the CDR3, the DNA is TGTGCCAGCAGCCTACTAGACTCGACAGATACGCAGTATTTT. This translates into CASSLLDSTDTQYF.

The chain carries TRBV20-1 and TRBJ1-1, with 8 bases that match TRBD1. The CDR3 loop spans 14 amino acids. Looked up from germline, CDR1 is DFQATT and CDR2 is SNEGSKA (reference sequence). V gave up 3 bases and J gave up 0 bases; unmatched junction bases: 3. CDR3 nucleotide sequence: TGCAGTGCTAGGACAGGGGTCATGAACACTGAAGCTTTCTTT. Its translation: CSARTGVMNTEAFF.

This chain joins TRBV15 and TRBJ2-7; the D gene is possibly TRBD1 (6 bases). V lost 0 bases and J 2 bases, leaving 14 bases between the germline ends. This CDR3 region has 16 residues. Germline V CDR1 and CDR2: LNHNV, YYDKDF (reference sequence). As DNA, the CDR3 is TGTGCCACCAGCAGAGATTCACCTACAGGGCCCTACGAGCAGTACTTC. Its protein is CATSRDSPTGPYEQYF.

This clonotype showed up just a few times. The rearrangement uses TRBV7-3 and TRBJ2-3, with TRBD2 matching over 8 bases. The trim removed 1 base at V and 9 bases at J, leaving 12 bases unmatched. The CDR3 has 16 residues. CDR1 is SGHTA, CDR2 FQGTGA, per germline. DNA of the CDR3: TGTGCCAGCAGCTTAAGGTCCGGGGGGGCTGCAAGCACGCAGTATTTT. It encodes CASSLRSGGAASTQYF. Complete variable domain (other parts from reference TRBV7-3 and TRBJ2-3): GAGVSQTPSNKVTEKGKYVELRCDPISGHTALYWYRQSLGQGPEFLIYFQGTGAADDSGLPNDRFFAVRPEGSVSTLKIQRTERGDSAVYLCASSLRSGGAASTQYFGPGTRLTVL.

V and J are TRBV20-1 and TRBJ2-3, with D perhaps matching TRBD2 (6 bases). Germline CDR1 is DFQATT and CDR2 is SNEGSKA (reference sequence). Trimming pared 0 bases from V and 2 bases from J, leaving 12 bases between. The CDR3 is 15 residues long. CDR3 coding DNA: TGCAGTGCTAGAGATTTCGGGGGTTACACAGATACGCAGTATTTT. Protein sequence: CSARDFGGYTDTQYF.

This chain uses TRBV15 with TRBJ2-7, with 9 positions matching TRBD1. J lost 4 bases, V lost 5 bases, and 9 bases had no gene match. The germline gives CDR1 LNHNV, CDR2 YYDKDF (reference sequence). This CDR3 comprises 15 residues. This chain's CDR3 is CATSVPGTGIYEQYF. CDR3 nucleotide sequence: TGTGCCACCAGCGTCCCCGGGACAGGGATTTACGAGCAGTACTTC.

This rearrangement joins TRBV24-1 to TRBJ1-2; D gene unclear. In germline, CDR1 is KGHDR, CDR2 SFDVKD. This CDR3 is built from 13 residues. V gave up 5 bases and J gave up 1 base, with 7 bases separating them. CDR3 loop: CATSGGNNYGYTF. CDR3 nucleotides: TGTGCCACCAGTGGGGGAAATAACTATGGCTACACCTTC.

The chain joins TRBV2 to TRBJ2-3, with D tentatively TRBD1 (5 bases). The V and J ends lost 9 bases and 3 bases respectively, with 13 bases between them. Germline V gene data show CDR1 as SNHLY and CDR2 as FYNNEI. The length of the CDR3 is 13 residues. The CDR3 loop reads CARGPAGTDTQYF. The CDR3 nucleotides read TGTGCCAGAGGGCCGGCAGGGACAGATACGCAGTATTTT. The variable domain in full, completed from reference TRBV2 and TRBJ2-3, reads EPEVTQTPSHQVTQMGQEVILRCVPISNHLYFYWYRQILGQKVEFLVSFYNNEISEKSEIFDDQFSVERPDGSNFTLKIRSTKLEDSAMYFCARGPAGTDTQYFGPGTRLTVL.

The genes are TRBV5-6 and TRBJ1-5, with 9 bases lining up with TRBD1. J was trimmed by 6 bases and V by 5 bases; bases with no gene match: 6. Per the germline V gene, CDR1 is SGHDT and CDR2 is YYEEEE. The CDR3 extends over 14 amino acids. This CDR3 reads CASRKQGAFQPQHF. As DNA, the CDR3 is TGTGCCAGCAGAAAACAGGGGGCATTTCAGCCCCAGCATTTT.

The chain is built from TRBV10-3 and TRBJ1-1; no reliable D call. V dropped 0 bases and J dropped 8 bases, with 13 bases sitting between them. Germline CDR1 reads ENHRY; CDR2 reads SYGVKD. CDR3 length equals 14 residues. CDR3 amino acids: CAISESSGREEAFF. CDR3 in DNA: TGTGCCATCAGTGAGTCATCCGGAAGGGAGGAAGCTTTCTTT.

The chain joins TRBV28 to TRBJ1-4; 7 nucleotides match TRBD1. V was pared by 3 bases and J by 6 bases, with 4 bases of the junction left unmatched. Germline V lookup: CDR1 MDHEN, CDR2 SYDVKM. The CDR3 extends over 14 amino acids. The chain's CDR3 is CASSFDREDEKLFF. DNA for the CDR3: TGTGCCAGCAGTTTTGACAGGGAGGATGAAAAACTGTTTTTT.

This clonotype turned up a few times. The chain is built from TRBV12-3 or TRBV12-4 and TRBJ2-1, with D uncertain. There are 11 residues in the CDR3. With 4 bases removed from V and 10 bases from J, the gap between germline ends came to 8 bases. CDR3 residues: CASSSFREQFF. CDR3 nucleotides: TGTGCCAGCAGTTCCTTCAGGGAGCAGTTCTTC.

This chain joins TRBV4-2 and TRBJ2-6; possibly TRBD1 or TRBD2 for D (5 bases each). Germline lookup yields CDR1 LGHNA and CDR2 YNFKEQ. Trimming shortened V by 4 bases and J by 2 bases, and 15 bases separated the two germline ends. The CDR3 contains 17 residues. CDR3 nucleotides: TGTGCCAGCAGCCCTCAGGCTAGGGACCCTGGGGCCAACGTCCTGACTTTC. It is translated as CASSPQARDPGANVLTF.

The chain is built from TRBV5-1 and TRBJ2-3; no firm D call. The CDR3 loop spans 15 amino acids. V was shortened by 0 bases and J by 2 bases, with 10 bases between the two germline ends. Germline values: CDR1 SGHRS, CDR2 YFSETQ. This CDR3 reads CASSLGARATDTQYF. The CDR3 DNA reads TGCGCCAGCAGCTTGGGGGCACGGGCCACAGATACGCAGTATTTT.

Only a few counts were recorded for this clonotype. The chain uses TRBV20-1 and TRBJ2-7, with D perhaps TRBD1 (6 bases). This CDR3 contains 13 residues. V was cut by 5 bases and J by 6 bases, with 17 bases left in between. The germline V gene has CDR1 DFQATT and CDR2 SNEGSKA (reference sequence). CDR3 DNA: TGCAGTGCTGGGGGCCAAGGTAGCACCGAGCAGTACTTC. Translating it yields CSAGGQGSTEQYF.

The CDR3: CASSLAGSDNEQFF. In DNA, the CDR3 is TGTGCCAGCAGCTTAGCGGGGAGCGACAATGAGCAGTTCTTC. The rearrangement links TRBV7-2 to TRBJ2-1; TRBD2 might be the D (5 bases). Between the trimmed V and J ends, which lost 0 bases and 5 bases, there was a span of 8 bases. CDR1 is SGHTA, CDR2 FQGNSA, per germline. This CDR3 has 14 residues.

The gene calls are TRBV5-5 and TRBJ1-1; a weak D match, TRBD1 (5 bases). The CDR3 loop spans 15 amino acids. Germline CDR1 is SGHKS and CDR2 is YYEKEE (reference sequence). Trimming left V 1 base short and J 2 bases short, with 12 bases between. The CDR3 DNA reads TGTGCCAGCAGCTTGCCCGGCAGGGTTAACACTGAAGCTTTCTTT. This gives the protein CASSLPGRVNTEAFF.

The V gene is TRBV11-2, the J gene TRBJ2-5, with D possibly being TRBD1 (5 bases). The germline V gene encodes CDR1 SGHAT and CDR2 FQNNGV. The CDR3 is 15 amino acids. With 0 bases removed from V and 4 bases from J, the gap between germline ends came to 12 bases. The CDR3 DNA reads TGTGCCAGCAGCTTAGATGGGGCCCCGGCAGAGACCCAGTACTTC. Amino acid sequence: CASSLDGAPAETQYF.

This chain uses TRBV20-1 with TRBJ1-1; unclear D gene. The V gene's germline CDR1 is DFQATT and CDR2 SNEGSKA (reference sequence). This CDR3 comprises 13 residues. V was pared by 5 bases and J by 7 bases, with 17 bases between. The CDR3 nucleotides read TGCAGTGCTGTCCCTCCTTACCCTAATGAAGCTTTCTTT. Its translation: CSAVPPYPNEAFF.

In this sample, this clonotype turned up a few times. The chain combines TRBV7-9 with TRBJ1-1; D is uncertain. V was clipped by 5 bases and J by 11 bases, with 21 bases between them. The CDR3 length is 14 residues. Germline values: CDR1 SEHNR, CDR2 FQNEAQ (reference sequence). The CDR3 protein is CASSENGLEGGAFF. The CDR3 nucleotides read TGTGCCAGCAGCGAAAACGGACTGGAAGGAGGGGCTTTCTTT.

This clonotype was detected only a few times. V and J are TRBV25-1 and TRBJ2-5, with D unclear. Looked up from germline, CDR1 is MGHDK and CDR2 is SYGVNS. Trimming stripped 1 base from V and 2 bases from J, with 8 bases between. The CDR3 is made up of 14 amino acids. The CDR3 region is CASSEFEGQETQYF. CDR3 coding DNA: TGTGCCAGCAGTGAATTCGAAGGACAAGAGACCCAGTACTTC.

Written as DNA, the CDR3 is TGCGCCAGCAGCTTGGCGGGGCCCTATGGGTACAATGAGCAGTTCTTC. Translated: CASSLAGPYGYNEQFF. The gene calls are TRBV5-1 and TRBJ2-1; tentatively, D is TRBD1 or TRBD2 (5 bases each). There are 16 residues in the CDR3. The ends were cut back, 0 bases at V and 4 bases at J, with 14 bases in the middle. Germline V lookup: CDR1 SGHRS, CDR2 YFSETQ. The full variable domain, rest sourced from reference TRBV5-1 and TRBJ2-1, is KAGVTQTPRYLIKTRGQQVTLSCSPISGHRSVSWYQQTPGQGLQFLFEYFSETQRNKGNFPGRFSGRQFSNSRSEMNVSTLELGDSALYLCASSLAGPYGYNEQFFGPGTRLTVL.